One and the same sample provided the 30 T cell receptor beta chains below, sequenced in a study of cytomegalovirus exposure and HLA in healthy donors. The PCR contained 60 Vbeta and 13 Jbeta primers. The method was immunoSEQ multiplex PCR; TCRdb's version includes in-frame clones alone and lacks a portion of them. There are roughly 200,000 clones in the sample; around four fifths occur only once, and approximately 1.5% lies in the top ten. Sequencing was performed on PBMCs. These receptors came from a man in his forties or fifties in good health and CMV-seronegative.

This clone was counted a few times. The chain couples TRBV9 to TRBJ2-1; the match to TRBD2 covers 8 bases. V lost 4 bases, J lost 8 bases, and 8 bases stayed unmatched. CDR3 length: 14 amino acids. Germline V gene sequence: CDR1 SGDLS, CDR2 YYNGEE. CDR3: CASSPGGGSDEQFF. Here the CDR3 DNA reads TGTGCCAGCAGCCCCGGGGGGGGGAGCGATGAGCAGTTCTTC. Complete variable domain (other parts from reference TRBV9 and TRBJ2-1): DSGVTQTPKHLITATGQRVTLRCSPRSGDLSVYWYQQSLDQGLQFLIQYYNGEERAKGNILERFSAQQFPDLHSELNLSSLELGDSALYFCASSPGGGSDEQFFGPGTRLTVL.

The CDR3 is CASSLTGEGPDTQYF. CDR3 DNA: TGCGCCAGCAGCTTAACCGGGGAGGGTCCAGATACGCAGTATTTT. This rearrangement joins TRBV5-1 to TRBJ2-3, with TRBD2 matching 7 bases. The trim removed 2 bases at V and 4 bases at J, leaving 7 bases unmatched. CDR1 SGHRS and CDR2 YFSETQ come from the germline V gene. This CDR3 is 15 amino acids long.

As DNA, the CDR3 is TGTGCCAGCAGTTTAGCAAAGGGGCAGGAGCAGTACTTC. This codes for CASSLAKGQEQYF. The chain joins TRBV27 to TRBJ2-7, with D tentatively TRBD1 (5 bases). From germline, CDR1 is MNHEY and CDR2 SMNVEV (reference sequence). The CDR3 covers 13 residues. Deletions cut 2 bases from V and 7 bases from J, with 12 bases between.

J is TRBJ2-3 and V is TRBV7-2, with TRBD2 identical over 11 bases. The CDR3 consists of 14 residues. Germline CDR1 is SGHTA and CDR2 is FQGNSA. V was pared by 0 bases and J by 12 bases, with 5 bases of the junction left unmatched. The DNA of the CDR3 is TGTGCCAGCAGCTTAGCACTAGCGGGAGAGGCACAGTATTTT. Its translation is CASSLALAGEAQYF. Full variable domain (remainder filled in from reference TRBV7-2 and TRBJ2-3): GAGVSQSPSNKVTEKGKDVELRCDPISGHTALYWYRQSLGQGLEFLIYFQGNSAPDKSGLPSDRFSAERTGGSVSTLTIQRTQQEDSAVYLCASSLALAGEAQYFGPGTRLTVL.

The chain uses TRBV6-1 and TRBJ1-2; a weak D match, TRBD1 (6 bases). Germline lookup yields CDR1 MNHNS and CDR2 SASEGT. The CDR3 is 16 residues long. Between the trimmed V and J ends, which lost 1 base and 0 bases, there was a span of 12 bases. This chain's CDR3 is CASSEVGTRANYGYTF. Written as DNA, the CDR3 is TGTGCCAGCAGTGAAGTAGGGACAAGGGCTAACTATGGCTACACCTTC.

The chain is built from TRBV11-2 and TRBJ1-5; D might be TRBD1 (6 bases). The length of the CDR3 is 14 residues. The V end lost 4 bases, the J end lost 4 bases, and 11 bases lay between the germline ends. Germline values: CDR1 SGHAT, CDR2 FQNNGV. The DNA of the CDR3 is TGTGCCAGCAGCTCCGGGACATTTAATCAGCCCCAGCATTTT. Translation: CASSSGTFNQPQHF.

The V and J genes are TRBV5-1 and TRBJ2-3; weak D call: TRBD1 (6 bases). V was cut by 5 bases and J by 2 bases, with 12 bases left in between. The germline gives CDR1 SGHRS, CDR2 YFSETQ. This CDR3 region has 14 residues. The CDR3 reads CASRGAGPTDTQYF. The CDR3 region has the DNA TGCGCCAGCAGGGGGGCAGGGCCCACAGATACGCAGTATTTT.

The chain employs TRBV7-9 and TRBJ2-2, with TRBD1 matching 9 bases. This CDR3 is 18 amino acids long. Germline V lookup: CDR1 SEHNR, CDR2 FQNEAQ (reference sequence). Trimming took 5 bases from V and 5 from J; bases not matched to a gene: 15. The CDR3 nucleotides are TGTGCCAGCAGCCCCCGGGACAGGGTTCTTAGGGGTACCGGGGAGCTGTTTTTT. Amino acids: CASSPRDRVLRGTGELFF.

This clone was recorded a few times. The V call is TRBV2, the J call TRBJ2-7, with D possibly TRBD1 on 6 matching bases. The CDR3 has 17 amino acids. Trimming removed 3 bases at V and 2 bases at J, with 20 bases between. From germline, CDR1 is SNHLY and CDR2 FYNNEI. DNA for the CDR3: TGTGCCAGCAGTGAGGAAACAAGACAGGTTGGGGCCTACGAGCAGTACTTC. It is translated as CASSEETRQVGAYEQYF.

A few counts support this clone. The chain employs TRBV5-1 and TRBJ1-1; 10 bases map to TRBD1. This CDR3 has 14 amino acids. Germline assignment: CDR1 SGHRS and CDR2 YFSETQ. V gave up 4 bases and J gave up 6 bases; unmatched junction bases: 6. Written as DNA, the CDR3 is TGCGCCAGCAGCGGGGGACAGGGGCTGGCTGAAGCTTTCTTT. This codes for CASSGGQGLAEAFF.

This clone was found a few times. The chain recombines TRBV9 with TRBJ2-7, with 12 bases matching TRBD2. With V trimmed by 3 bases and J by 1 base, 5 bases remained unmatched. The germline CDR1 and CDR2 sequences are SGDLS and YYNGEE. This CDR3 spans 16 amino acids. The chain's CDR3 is CASSEAGLAGSYEQYF. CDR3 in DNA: TGTGCCAGCAGCGAAGCTGGACTAGCGGGGTCCTACGAGCAGTACTTC.

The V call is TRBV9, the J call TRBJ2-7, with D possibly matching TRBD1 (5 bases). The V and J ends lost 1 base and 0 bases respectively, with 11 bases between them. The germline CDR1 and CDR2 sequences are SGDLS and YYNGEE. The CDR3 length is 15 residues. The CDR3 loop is CASSVSGISSYEQYF. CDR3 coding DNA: TGTGCCAGCAGCGTATCAGGGATAAGCTCCTACGAGCAGTACTTC.

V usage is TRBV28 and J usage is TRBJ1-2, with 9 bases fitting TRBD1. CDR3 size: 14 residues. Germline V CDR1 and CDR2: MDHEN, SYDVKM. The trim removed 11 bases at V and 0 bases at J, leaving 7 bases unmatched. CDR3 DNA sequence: TGTGCCTCCGGGGACAGGGTAGCTAACTATGGCTACACCTTC. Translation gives CASGDRVANYGYTF.

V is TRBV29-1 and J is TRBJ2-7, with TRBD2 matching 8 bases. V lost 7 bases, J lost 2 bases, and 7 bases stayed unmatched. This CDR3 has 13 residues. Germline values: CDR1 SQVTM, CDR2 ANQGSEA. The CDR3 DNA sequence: TGCAGCGCACAGACTAGCGAAACCTACGAGCAGTACTTC. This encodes CSAQTSETYEQYF.

The CDR3 coding sequence is TGTGCCAGCAAGGTGACTAGCCTCACCGGGGAGCTGTTTTTT. Translation gives CASKVTSLTGELFF. This chain joins TRBV7-3 and TRBJ2-2; TRBD2 agrees at 7 bases. V was clipped by 7 bases and J by 4 bases; unmatched bases: 6. Germline V gives CDR1 SGHTA, CDR2 FQGTGA. The CDR3 is 14 amino acids.

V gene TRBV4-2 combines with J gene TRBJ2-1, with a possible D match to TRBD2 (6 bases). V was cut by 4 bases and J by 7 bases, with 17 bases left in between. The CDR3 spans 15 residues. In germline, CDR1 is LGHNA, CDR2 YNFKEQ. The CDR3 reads CASSPWGSGENEQFF. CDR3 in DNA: TGTGCCAGCAGCCCTTGGGGTAGCGGAGAGAATGAGCAGTTCTTC.

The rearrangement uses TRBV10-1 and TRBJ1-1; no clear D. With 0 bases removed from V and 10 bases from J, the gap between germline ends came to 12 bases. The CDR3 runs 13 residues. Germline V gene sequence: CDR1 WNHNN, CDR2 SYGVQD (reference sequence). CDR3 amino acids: CASSESGLAVAFF. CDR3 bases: TGCGCCAGCAGTGAGTCGGGCTTAGCGGTAGCTTTCTTT.

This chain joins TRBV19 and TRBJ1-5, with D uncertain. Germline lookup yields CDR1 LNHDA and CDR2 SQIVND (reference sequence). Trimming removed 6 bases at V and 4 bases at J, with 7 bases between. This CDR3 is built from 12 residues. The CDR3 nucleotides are TGTGCCAGTAGCCCAAATAATCAGCCCCAGCATTTT. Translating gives CASSPNNQPQHF.

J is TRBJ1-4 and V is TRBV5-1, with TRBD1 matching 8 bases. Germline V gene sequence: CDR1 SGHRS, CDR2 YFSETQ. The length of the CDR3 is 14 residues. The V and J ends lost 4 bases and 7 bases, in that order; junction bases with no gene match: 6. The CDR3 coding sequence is TGCGCCAGCAGCCGGGGACAGGCGGGTGAAAAACTGTTTTTT. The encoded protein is CASSRGQAGEKLFF.

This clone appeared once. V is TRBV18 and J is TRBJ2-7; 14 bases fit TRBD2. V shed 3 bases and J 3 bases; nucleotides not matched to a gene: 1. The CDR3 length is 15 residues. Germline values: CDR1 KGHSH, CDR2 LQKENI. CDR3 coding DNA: TGTGCCAGCTCACCTGGACTAGCGGGAGGCTACGAGCAGTACTTC. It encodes CASSPGLAGGYEQYF.

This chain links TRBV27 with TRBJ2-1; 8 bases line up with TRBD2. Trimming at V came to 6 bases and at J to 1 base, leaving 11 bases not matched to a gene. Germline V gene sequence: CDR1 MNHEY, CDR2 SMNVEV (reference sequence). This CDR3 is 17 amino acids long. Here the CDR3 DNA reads TGTGCCAGCAGAGGTTACGGGTTAGCGGGATCCTACAATGAGCAGTTCTTC. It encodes CASRGYGLAGSYNEQFF.

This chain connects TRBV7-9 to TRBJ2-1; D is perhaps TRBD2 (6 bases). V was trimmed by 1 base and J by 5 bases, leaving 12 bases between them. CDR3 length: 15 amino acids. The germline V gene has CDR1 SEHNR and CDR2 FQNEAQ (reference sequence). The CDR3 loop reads CASSLEERVNNEQFF. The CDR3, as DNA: TGTGCCAGCAGCTTAGAGGAGCGGGTCAACAATGAGCAGTTCTTC.

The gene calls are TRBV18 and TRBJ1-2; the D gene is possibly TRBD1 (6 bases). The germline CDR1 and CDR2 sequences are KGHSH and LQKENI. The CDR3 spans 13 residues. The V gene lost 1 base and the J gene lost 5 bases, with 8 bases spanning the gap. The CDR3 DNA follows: TGTGCCAGCTCACCACGGACAGCTTATGGCTACACCTTC. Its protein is CASSPRTAYGYTF.

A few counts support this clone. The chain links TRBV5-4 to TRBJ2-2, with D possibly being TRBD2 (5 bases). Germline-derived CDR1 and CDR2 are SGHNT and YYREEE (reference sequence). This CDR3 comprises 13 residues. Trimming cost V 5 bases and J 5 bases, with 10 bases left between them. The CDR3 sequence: CASRIRGTGELFF. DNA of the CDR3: TGTGCCAGCAGGATACGGGGTACCGGGGAGCTGTTTTTT. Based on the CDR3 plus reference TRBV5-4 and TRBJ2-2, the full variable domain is ETGVTQSPTHLIKTRGQQVTLRCSSQSGHNTVSWYQQALGQGPQFIFQYYREEENGRGNFPPRFSGLQFPNYSSELNVNALELDDSALYLCASRIRGTGELFFGEGSRLTVL.

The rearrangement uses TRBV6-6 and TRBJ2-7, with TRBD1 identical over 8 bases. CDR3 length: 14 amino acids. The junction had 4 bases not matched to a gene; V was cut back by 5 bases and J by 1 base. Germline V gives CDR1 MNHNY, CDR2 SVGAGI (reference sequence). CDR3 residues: CASSPDRASYEQYF. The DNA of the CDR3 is TGTGCCAGCAGTCCGGACAGGGCTTCCTACGAGCAGTACTTC.

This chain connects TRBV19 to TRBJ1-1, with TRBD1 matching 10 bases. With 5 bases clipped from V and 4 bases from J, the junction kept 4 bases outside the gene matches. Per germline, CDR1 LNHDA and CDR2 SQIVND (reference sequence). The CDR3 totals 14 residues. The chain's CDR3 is CASSPWDRGTEAFF. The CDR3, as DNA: TGTGCCAGTAGTCCCTGGGACAGGGGCACTGAAGCTTTCTTT.

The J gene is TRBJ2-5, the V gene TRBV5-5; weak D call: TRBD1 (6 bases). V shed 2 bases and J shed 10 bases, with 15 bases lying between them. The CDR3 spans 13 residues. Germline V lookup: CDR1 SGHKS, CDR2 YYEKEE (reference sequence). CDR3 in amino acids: CASSFGTHSSQYF. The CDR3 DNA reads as TGTGCCAGCAGCTTTGGGACACATTCTAGCCAGTACTTC.

The CDR3 reads CASSFQGLSHEQYF. The CDR3 DNA follows: TGTGCCAGTAGTTTTCAGGGCTTATCGCACGAGCAGTACTTC. The gene calls are TRBV19 and TRBJ2-7; perhaps TRBD1 as D (5 bases). The V and J ends lost 5 bases and 5 bases respectively, with 16 bases between them. CDR3 length equals 14 residues. Germline V gene lookup returns CDR1 LNHDA and CDR2 SQIVND (reference sequence).

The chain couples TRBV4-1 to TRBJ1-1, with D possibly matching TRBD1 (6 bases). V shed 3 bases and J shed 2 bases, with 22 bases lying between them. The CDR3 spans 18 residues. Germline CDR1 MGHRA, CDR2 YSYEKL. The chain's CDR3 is CASSHRPSREGVNTEAFF. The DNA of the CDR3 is TGCGCCAGCAGCCACCGACCCAGTCGGGAGGGGGTAAACACTGAAGCTTTCTTT.

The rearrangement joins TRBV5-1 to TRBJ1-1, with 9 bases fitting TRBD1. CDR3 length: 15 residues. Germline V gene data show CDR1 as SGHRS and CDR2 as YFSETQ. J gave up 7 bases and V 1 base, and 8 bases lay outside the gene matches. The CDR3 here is CASSLMGQGMGEAFF. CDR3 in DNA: TGCGCCAGCAGCTTGATGGGACAGGGAATGGGTGAAGCTTTCTTT.